These 23 T cell receptor beta chains were all obtained from the same sample, sequenced in a study of Graves' ophthalmopathy and Graves' hyperthyroidism. RNA transcripts were the template, and TCR beta CDR3 regions were amplified from them. The workflow started with a first-round RT-PCR run with HTBI primers and then moved on to a second-round multiplex PCR. One entry per CDR3 protein, called by TCRdb with MiXCR from the multiplex PCR reads. The sample lists about 500,000 distinct CDR3 sequences, under 15% occurring once. Sequenced material: blood. The receptors originated from a young woman with Graves' ophthalmopathy.

There are many counts of this clonotype. J is TRBJ2-7 and V is TRBV28; a possible D gene is TRBD2 (5 bases). V lost 5 bases to trimming and J lost 4 bases, with 12 bases between them. The V gene's germline CDR1 is MDHEN and CDR2 SYDVKM. There are 13 residues in the CDR3. The CDR3 region has the DNA TGTGCCAGCAGTGGAACAGAGGGATACGAGCAGTACTTC. It encodes CASSGTEGYEQYF.

Many counts were recorded for this clonotype. The chain carries TRBV7-9 and TRBJ1-5; D possibly corresponds to TRBD1 (5 bases). Germline CDR1 SEHNR, CDR2 FQNEAQ (reference sequence). This CDR3 spans 14 amino acids. The germline V and J ends were trimmed by 7 bases and 7 bases, with 17 bases remaining between them. The chain's CDR3 is CASTLPQGGQPQHF. Here the CDR3 DNA reads TGTGCCAGCACACTTCCCCAGGGTGGACAGCCCCAGCATTTT.

This clonotype was recorded a few times. The CDR3 spells CASSLYGVNTGELFF. CDR3 DNA: TGTGCCAGCAGTTTATACGGAGTCAACACCGGGGAGCTGTTTTTT. The chain couples TRBV27 to TRBJ2-2; D not resolved. Per the germline V gene, CDR1 is MNHEY and CDR2 is SMNVEV (reference sequence). The CDR3 has 15 residues. Trimming pared 1 base from V and 2 bases from J, leaving 8 bases between.

This clonotype was recorded many times. The gene calls are TRBV6-5 and TRBJ1-2; D possibly corresponds to TRBD1 (5 bases). The germline CDR1 and CDR2 sequences are MNHEY and SVGAGI. The CDR3 sequence is 12 residues long. V dropped 4 bases and J dropped 8 bases, with 11 bases sitting between them. CDR3 residues: CASSSGGWGYTF. CDR3 in DNA: TGTGCCAGCAGTTCGGGGGGTTGGGGCTACACCTTC.

This clonotype was seen at least ten times. CDR3 region: CASSPTLGTEAFF. As DNA, the CDR3 is TGTGCCAGCAGCCCAACACTGGGCACTGAAGCTTTCTTT. The chain combines TRBV4-2 with TRBJ1-1; D is undetermined. Germline assignment: CDR1 LGHNA and CDR2 YNFKEQ. V lost 4 bases to trimming and J lost 4 bases, with 10 bases between them. There are 13 residues in the CDR3.

In this sample, this clonotype turned up many times. The rearrangement uses TRBV11-1 and TRBJ2-5; D remains ambiguous. Germline CDR1 SGHAT, CDR2 FQDESV (reference sequence). With 2 bases removed from V and 5 bases from J, the gap between germline ends came to 9 bases. The CDR3 consists of 13 residues. Written as DNA, the CDR3 is TGTGCCAGCAGCTTACCCCTCCAGGAGACCCAGTACTTC. Translating it yields CASSLPLQETQYF.

In its sample, this clonotype was seen many times. The chain recombines TRBV2 with TRBJ2-2; weak D call: TRBD1 (6 bases). CDR1 is SNHLY, CDR2 FYNNEI, per germline. The CDR3 extends over 15 amino acids. Trimming stripped 3 bases from V and 4 bases from J, with 12 bases between. DNA of the CDR3: TGTGCCAGCAGTGATATCAGGGGTGGCACCGGGGAGCTGTTTTTT. This gives the protein CASSDIRGGTGELFF. Full variable domain (remainder filled in from reference TRBV2 and TRBJ2-2): EPEVTQTPSHQVTQMGQEVILRCVPISNHLYFYWYRQILGQKVEFLVSFYNNEISEKSEIFDDQFSVERPDGSNFTLKIRSTKLEDSAMYFCASSDIRGGTGELFFGEGSRLTVL.

This clonotype has a count of ten or more. V usage is TRBV5-1 and J usage is TRBJ1-1, with D unclear. The germline CDR1 and CDR2 sequences are SGHRS and YFSETQ. Trimming removed 4 bases from V and 1 base from J, with 14 bases in between. There are 15 residues in the CDR3. CDR3 nucleotides: TGCGCCAGCAGCAAACTCCAGACGGCGAACACTGAAGCTTTCTTT. Protein product: CASSKLQTANTEAFF.

The chain employs TRBV12-3 or TRBV12-4 and TRBJ1-1; D gene unclear. Trimming removed 7 bases at V and 3 bases at J, with 9 bases between. This CDR3 has 12 residues. The CDR3 bases are TGTGCCAGCAATTTGGCTGACACTGAAGCTTTCTTT. Its protein is CASNLADTEAFF.

This clonotype was picked up many times. Since no conserved phenylalanine or tryptophan closes the CDR3, a read error is the likely cause. The DNA is left out, because the CDR3 cannot be placed on it with certainty; the CDR3 is given as TCRdb lists it. This rearrangement joins TRBV12-5 to TRBJ2-5; the D call in the table, TRBD2, was not verified against the DNA. CDR1 is LGHNT and CDR2 is FRNRAP in the germline V gene. The length of the CDR3 is 12 amino acids, counting both ends. The CDR3 loop reads CASGLPPGLADI.

This clonotype has ten or more counts. The chain has TRBV7-2 and TRBJ2-7; D possibly corresponds to TRBD2 (5 bases). The ends were cut back, 5 bases at V and 0 bases at J, with 11 bases in the middle. Looked up from germline, CDR1 is SGHTA and CDR2 is FQGNSA. This CDR3 spans 14 amino acids. The CDR3: CASSLGRGSYEQYF. CDR3 DNA sequence: TGTGCCAGCAGCCTAGGCCGGGGCTCCTACGAGCAGTACTTC.

Many counts were recorded for this clonotype. The chain carries TRBV27 and TRBJ1-1; no definite D call. CDR3 length: 14 residues. V lost 6 bases and J 1 base, leaving 12 bases between the germline ends. The germline V gene encodes CDR1 MNHEY and CDR2 SMNVEV (reference sequence). CDR3 bases: TGTGCCAGCAGCCCTGGTTCCTCGAACACTGAAGCTTTCTTT. This encodes CASSPGSSNTEAFF.

The sample holds many counts of this clonotype. The chain recombines TRBV6-1 with TRBJ1-2; possibly TRBD1 for D (6 bases). Germline V CDR1 and CDR2: MNHNS, SASEGT. The CDR3 has 16 residues. V shed 6 bases and J shed 8 bases, with 25 bases lying between them. CDR3 nucleotide sequence: TGTGCCAGCAGGAACTGGGTAGGGGATGAGGGGGACGGCTACACCTTC. This gives the protein CASRNWVGDEGDGYTF.

The chain has TRBV5-1 and TRBJ1-6; D may be TRBD1 (5 bases). Germline values: CDR1 SGHRS, CDR2 YFSETQ. Trimming pared 2 bases from V and 8 bases from J, leaving 26 bases between. The CDR3 length is 19 residues. CDR3 coding DNA: TGCGCCAGCAGCTTCTTTCCGGGGGACGTACCGAGATGGGATTCACCCCTCCACTTT. This sequence encodes CASSFFPGDVPRWDSPLHF.

This clonotype has a count of ten or more. The chain uses TRBV6-5 and TRBJ1-2, with 8 positions matching TRBD1. Germline values: CDR1 MNHEY, CDR2 SVGAGI. The junction had 2 bases not matched to a gene; V was cut back by 4 bases and J by 1 base. The CDR3 has 14 residues. This CDR3 is CASSSTGVNYGYTF. The CDR3 DNA reads as TGTGCCAGCAGTTCGACAGGGGTTAACTATGGCTACACCTTC.

This clonotype was picked up many times. The chain couples TRBV6-2 or TRBV6-3 to TRBJ2-4, with D maybe TRBD1 (6 bases). V lost 6 bases and J lost 6, with 27 bases in between. This CDR3 comprises 18 residues. Germline assignment: CDR1 MNHEY and CDR2 SVGEGT. In nucleotides, the CDR3 is TGTGCCAGCAGAAACGGGGCAGGGGCCTCGGGTGAGCCAAACATTCAGTACTTC. It specifies CASRNGAGASGEPNIQYF.

This clonotype showed up many times. This chain links TRBV5-1 with TRBJ2-2, with D maybe TRBD2 (5 bases). Germline lookup yields CDR1 SGHRS and CDR2 YFSETQ. Trimming took off 4 bases at V and 0 bases at J, with 13 bases between the two ends. The CDR3 spans 16 residues. The CDR3 DNA follows: TGCGCCAGCAGCCCGGCGGGTCGATCGAACACCGGGGAGCTGTTTTTT. Protein: CASSPAGRSNTGELFF.

The CDR3 DNA reads TGTGCCAGCAGTTACCAGGGGGACAGGGCTGGCTACACCTTC. Translation: CASSYQGDRAGYTF. V usage is TRBV6-2 or TRBV6-3 and J usage is TRBJ1-2, with 9 bases fitting TRBD1. This CDR3 is built from 14 residues. Unmatched junction bases numbered 5, after V lost 2 bases and J lost 7 bases. In germline, CDR1 is MNHEY, CDR2 SVGEGT.

This clonotype was recorded many times. V is TRBV7-2 and J is TRBJ1-1; D is undetermined. The germline V gene encodes CDR1 SGHTA and CDR2 FQGNSA. Trimming pared 5 bases from V and 1 base from J, leaving 11 bases between. The CDR3 totals 14 residues. The CDR3 bases are TGTGCCAGCAGCGAGACCCGAGAGAACACTGAAGCTTTCTTT. Encoded protein: CASSETRENTEAFF.

This clonotype was detected many times. The chain employs TRBV6-1 and TRBJ2-3; D is possibly TRBD1 or TRBD2 (5 bases each). Trimming left V 9 bases short and J 0 bases short, with 16 bases between. The germline V gene has CDR1 MNHNS and CDR2 SASEGT. The length of the CDR3 is 15 residues. CDR3 DNA: TGTGCCAGGAGGGGAGAAGCGGCTAGCACAGATACGCAGTATTTT. This gives the protein CARRGEAASTDTQYF.

This clonotype showed up many times. V gene TRBV30 combines with J gene TRBJ2-7, with 7 bases that match TRBD2. Germline values: CDR1 GTSNPN, CDR2 SVGIG (reference sequence). The trim removed 4 bases at V and 2 bases at J, leaving 11 bases unmatched. This CDR3 spans 15 amino acids. Here the CDR3 DNA reads TGTGCCTGGACCCGCGGTCGGGGAGGGCCCTACGAGCAGTACTTC. It codes for CAWTRGRGGPYEQYF.

This clonotype was detected many times. The chain recombines TRBV6-1 with TRBJ1-1; weak D call: TRBD1 (5 bases). The CDR3 has 14 amino acids. Trimming took off 3 bases at V and 7 bases at J, with 15 bases between the two ends. CDR1 is MNHNS and CDR2 is SASEGT in the germline V gene. The CDR3: CASSESQGPDEAFF. The DNA of the CDR3 is TGTGCCAGCAGTGAGTCCCAGGGTCCGGATGAAGCTTTCTTT.

This clonotype was counted many times. V usage is TRBV27 and J usage is TRBJ2-7; D remains ambiguous. Deletions cut 8 bases from V and 4 bases from J, with 24 bases between. The CDR3 contains 16 residues. CDR1 is MNHEY and CDR2 is SMNVEV in the germline V gene (reference sequence). CDR3 loop: CASAPKSSSSPYEQYF. CDR3 coding DNA: TGTGCCAGCGCCCCGAAGTCTTCTTCCTCACCTTACGAGCAGTACTTC.